One and the same sample provided the 17 T cell receptor beta chains below, sequenced in a study of regulatory T cells in long-lasting Graves disease. The authors built TCR beta libraries using iRepertoire HTBI primers and Arm-PCR of CDR3 regions. TCRdb called the multiplex PCR reads again in MiXCR, with one record for every CDR3 protein. The sample consists of approximately 480,000 distinct CDR3 sequences, under 20% of them appearing once. Noted time point: newly diagnosed GD, antithyroid drugs for less than 3 months. The TCR library was prepared using RNA isolated from PBMCs. These data also featured in a second study, about T cells in Graves' hyperthyroidism and ophthalmopathy.

This specimen was peripheral blood mononuclear cells (PBMCs), taken at new diagnosis, from a patient treated with antithyroid drugs. All receptors come from a man aged 40-50 years with Graves disease.

V usage is TRBV12-3 or TRBV12-4 and J usage is TRBJ2-1; maybe TRBD2 (5 bases). This CDR3 is 17 amino acids long. V was shortened by 6 bases and J by 5 bases, with 23 bases between the two germline ends. The CDR3 here is CASSTWAWESENNEQFF. In DNA, the CDR3 is TGTGCCAGCAGCACCTGGGCTTGGGAGTCGGAGAACAATGAGCAGTTCTTC.

In its sample, this clonotype was seen a few times. V usage is TRBV12-3 or TRBV12-4 and J usage is TRBJ1-1; TRBD1 aligns across 7 bases. After removal of 7 bases from V and 1 base from J, the junction contained 9 bases not matched to a gene. The CDR3 has 15 residues. CDR3: CASIHRGRGNTEAFF. As DNA, the CDR3 is TGTGCCAGCATTCACAGGGGCCGCGGGAACACTGAAGCTTTCTTT.

The CDR3 region is CASSLGSTYQETQYF. As DNA, the CDR3 is TGTGCCAGCAGCCTGGGGTCCACGTACCAAGAGACCCAGTACTTC. This chain connects TRBV11-2 to TRBJ2-5, with D unclear. The ends were cut back, 5 bases at V and 0 bases at J, with 13 bases in the middle. Germline CDR1 is SGHAT and CDR2 is FQNNGV. This CDR3 comprises 15 residues.

The gene calls are TRBV25-1 and TRBJ2-7; 9 bases line up with TRBD2. Germline V gene sequence: CDR1 MGHDK, CDR2 SYGVNS. Trimming at V came to 5 bases and at J to 2 bases, leaving 10 bases not matched to a gene. The CDR3 consists of 16 residues. The CDR3 DNA is TGTGCCAGCAGTCCGTCGATAGCGGGGGACACCTACGAGCAGTACTTC. Its protein is CASSPSIAGDTYEQYF.

The J gene is TRBJ1-3, the V gene TRBV3-1; no clear D gene. Germline assignment: CDR1 LGHDT and CDR2 YNNKEL (reference sequence). With 1 base removed from V and 4 bases from J, the gap between germline ends came to 14 bases. CDR3 length equals 16 residues. The CDR3 spells CASSQGAAIGGNTIYF. CDR3 DNA: TGTGCCAGCAGCCAAGGAGCCGCAATAGGAGGAAACACCATATATTTT.

This clonotype was detected many times. This sequence joins TRBV2 and TRBJ2-1; 9 nucleotides align to TRBD2. Germline lookup yields CDR1 SNHLY and CDR2 FYNNEI. This CDR3 is built from 15 residues. V lost 7 bases, J lost 11 bases, and 15 bases stayed unmatched. The CDR3 protein is CASKGLARDWTKQFF. The CDR3 DNA reads as TGTGCCAGCAAAGGACTAGCGAGAGACTGGACCAAGCAGTTCTTC.

The table lists this clonotype with many counts. This chain joins TRBV20-1 and TRBJ2-7, with unresolved D. Germline-derived CDR1 and CDR2 are DFQATT and SNEGSKA (reference sequence). The CDR3 spans 14 residues. V was trimmed by 0 bases and J by 7 bases, leaving 16 bases between them. The CDR3 loop is CSARDLGTLLEQYF. In DNA, the CDR3 is TGCAGTGCTAGAGATCTTGGAACGCTTTTGGAGCAGTACTTC.

This clonotype was seen at least ten times. The chain uses TRBV28 and TRBJ1-4; D gene ambiguous. CDR1 and CDR2 (germline): MDHEN, SYDVKM. The germline V and J ends were trimmed by 4 bases and 0 bases, with 6 bases remaining between them. The CDR3 totals 14 residues. The CDR3, as DNA: TGTGCCAGCAGTTGGGGTTCAACTAATGAAAAACTGTTTTTT. Translated, it gives CASSWGSTNEKLFF.

This clonotype was observed a single time. J is TRBJ2-1 and V is TRBV9, with D perhaps matching TRBD1 (7 bases). Germline lookup yields CDR1 SGDLS and CDR2 YYNGEE. V lost 0 bases to trimming and J lost 4 bases, with 11 bases between them. The length of the CDR3 is 15 residues. In DNA form, the CDR3 reads TGTGCCAGCAGCGTAGCGGCAGGGGGGTACAATGAGCAGTTCTTC. Translated, it gives CASSVAAGGYNEQFF.

This clonotype was seen ten or more times. The CDR3 loop is CASSFRGTASSYNEQFF. In nucleotides, the CDR3 is TGTGCCAGCAGCTTTAGGGGGACAGCGAGCTCCTACAATGAGCAGTTCTTC. This chain links TRBV11-2 with TRBJ2-1, with 7 bases fitting TRBD1. The germline gives CDR1 SGHAT, CDR2 FQNNGV. This CDR3 region has 17 residues. V was pared by 3 bases and J by 0 bases, with 8 bases of the junction left unmatched.

A single count supports this clonotype. J is TRBJ2-2 and V is TRBV27, with D possibly being TRBD1 (6 bases). V dropped 8 bases and J dropped 3 bases, with 10 bases sitting between them. This CDR3 comprises 13 residues. Germline V lookup: CDR1 MNHEY, CDR2 SMNVEV (reference sequence). The CDR3 loop is CASATGYTGELFF. The CDR3 coding sequence is TGTGCCAGCGCCACAGGGTACACCGGGGAGCTGTTTTTT.

This clonotype was counted many times. The CDR3 here is CASSPQRVAGRSDTQYF. As DNA, the CDR3 is TGTGCCAGCAGTCCCCAGCGTGTCGCGGGAAGATCAGATACGCAGTATTTT. V usage is TRBV2 and J usage is TRBJ2-3; maybe TRBD2 (6 bases). Germline V CDR1 and CDR2: SNHLY, FYNNEI. Trimming took off 5 bases at V and 4 bases at J, with 22 bases between the two ends. The CDR3 spans 17 residues.

The chain is built from TRBV10-2 and TRBJ2-1; 7 bases agree with TRBD2. The CDR3 consists of 11 residues. Germline V gene sequence: CDR1 WSHSY, CDR2 SAAADI. The V gene end was trimmed by 6 bases and the J gene end by 13 bases; junction bases not matched to a gene: 6. The CDR3 nucleotides are TGCGCCAGCAGCGTGGGAGCGGGACAGTTCTTC. It specifies CASSVGAGQFF.

This clonotype was observed a single time. The chain carries TRBV15 and TRBJ2-3; D not certain. This CDR3 region has 14 residues. Germline V gives CDR1 LNHNV, CDR2 YYDKDF (reference sequence). V was shortened by 3 bases and J by 2 bases, with 9 bases between the two germline ends. For the CDR3, the DNA is TGTGCCACCAGCAGGCCTTCGTACACAGATACGCAGTATTTT. This translates into CATSRPSYTDTQYF.

This clonotype was counted ten times or more. This chain links TRBV7-2 with TRBJ2-7; possibly TRBD1 for D (6 bases). CDR1 and CDR2 from the germline V gene are SGHTA and FQGNSA. CDR3 length equals 15 residues. Trimming shortened V by 0 bases and J by 10 bases, and 19 bases separated the two germline ends. The CDR3 DNA reads TGTGCCAGCAGCTTAGCCCGCATTCCCAGGGGCCAACAGTACTTC. It yields the protein CASSLARIPRGQQYF.

The chain joins TRBV19 to TRBJ1-4, with a tentative D call TRBD1 (5 bases). Germline CDR1 reads LNHDA; CDR2 reads SQIVND (reference sequence). Trimming removed 7 bases from V and 4 bases from J, with 19 bases in between. This CDR3 comprises 16 residues. The CDR3 nucleotides read TGTGCCAGTACCCCACCGGAGGGGACGTATAATGAAAAACTGTTTTTT. Translated: CASTPPEGTYNEKLFF.

The rearrangement links TRBV12-3 or TRBV12-4 to TRBJ2-7, with D unclear. V shed 0 bases and J shed 5 bases, with 8 bases lying between them. The CDR3 runs to 13 residues. The CDR3 sequence: CASSLAYSHEQYF. CDR3 coding DNA: TGTGCCAGCAGTTTAGCCTACAGCCACGAGCAGTACTTC.